Listed below are T cell receptor beta chains from one sample, sequenced in a study of T cells after posttransplantation cyclophosphamide. Profiling relied on immunoSEQ multiplex PCR, and the TCRdb table lists in-frame clones only, not all of them. The table records approximately 22,000 clones, approximately 87% of them present only once. Material: PBMCs, obtained after allogeneic stem cell transplant with posttransplant cyclophosphamide. These TCRs come from a female patient between 30 and 40 years old who received an allogeneic stem cell transplant from an unrelated donor, was CMV-positive, and had no GVHD. A share of the T cells may be of graft donor origin. The CDR3 runs from the conserved cysteine through the conserved F or W. The D gene is left open where the match is weak.

CDR3 protein: CASSPRGVNEKLFF; J gene: TRBJ1-4; D gene: .; V gene: TRBV18
CDR3 protein: CASAVGPYNSPLHF; J gene: TRBJ1-6; D gene: .; V gene: TRBV12-5
CDR3 protein: CASGEGQIQETQYF; J gene: TRBJ2-5; D gene: TRBD1; V gene: TRBV12-5
CDR3 protein: CSVGDSAYEQYF; J gene: TRBJ2-7; D gene: TRBD1; V gene: TRBV29-1
CDR3 protein: CASSPQGDLNTGELFF; J gene: TRBJ2-2; D gene: .; V gene: TRBV9
CDR3 protein: CASSYMGDSRNTIYF; J gene: TRBJ1-3; D gene: TRBD1; V gene: TRBV28
CDR3 protein: CASSGPGLAGESNTGELFF; J gene: TRBJ2-2; D gene: TRBD2; V gene: TRBV9
CDR3 protein: CASSLGDEQYF; J gene: TRBJ2-7; D gene: .; V gene: TRBV18
CDR3 protein: CASSPRDRGLEAFF; J gene: TRBJ1-1; D gene: TRBD1; V gene: TRBV7-9
CDR3 protein: CASSADRANTGELFF; J gene: TRBJ2-2; D gene: TRBD1; V gene: TRBV11-3
CDR3 protein: CASSLASGAYEQYF; J gene: TRBJ2-7; D gene: .; V gene: TRBV7-6
CDR3 protein: CASSPQTGSNTDTQYF; J gene: TRBJ2-3; D gene: TRBD1; V gene: TRBV7-7
CDR3 protein: CASSLEGFGANVLTF; J gene: TRBJ2-6; D gene: .; V gene: TRBV7-6
CDR3 protein: CASSLGRRTDTQYF; J gene: TRBJ2-3; D gene: .; V gene: TRBV7-3
CDR3 protein: CASRISGGASNEQYF; J gene: TRBJ2-7; D gene: TRBD2; V gene: TRBV6-6
CDR3 protein: CASSLNGDTQYF; J gene: TRBJ2-3; D gene: .; V gene: TRBV5-6
CDR3 protein: CASSLKHGTGELFF; J gene: TRBJ2-2; D gene: .; V gene: TRBV7-3
CDR3 protein: CASSSVSADTQYF; J gene: TRBJ2-3; D gene: .; V gene: TRBV7-2
CDR3 protein: CASSSPPRGLDYGYTF; J gene: TRBJ1-2; D gene: TRBD1; V gene: TRBV19
CDR3 protein: CAHGQGAKNIQYF; J gene: TRBJ2-4; D gene: TRBD1; V gene: TRBV30
CDR3 protein: CASSVGLAVNTDTQYF; J gene: TRBJ2-3; D gene: TRBD2; V gene: TRBV9
CDR3 protein: CASMAGNSGANVLTF; J gene: TRBJ2-6; D gene: .; V gene: TRBV5-1
CDR3 protein: CASSIIGTGTRGEAFF; J gene: TRBJ1-1; D gene: TRBD1; V gene: TRBV19
CDR3 protein: CASSLGLGQGKETQYF; J gene: TRBJ2-5; D gene: TRBD1; V gene: TRBV5-1
CDR3 protein: CASKRVGQGLFEQYF; J gene: TRBJ2-7; D gene: .; V gene: TRBV28
CDR3 protein: CASSYGGASYGYTF; J gene: TRBJ1-2; D gene: .; V gene: TRBV6-5
CDR3 protein: CASSSPENYEQYF; J gene: TRBJ2-7; D gene: .; V gene: TRBV7-2
CDR3 protein: CASTPGVNTEAFF; J gene: TRBJ1-1; D gene: .; V gene: TRBV13
CDR3 protein: CAISRDRGLLETQYF; J gene: TRBJ2-5; D gene: TRBD1; V gene: TRBV10-3
CDR3 protein: CASSQDRGDTQYF; J gene: TRBJ2-3; D gene: .; V gene: TRBV5-1
CDR3 protein: CASGSKQETQYF; J gene: TRBJ2-5; D gene: .; V gene: TRBV28
CDR3 protein: CSARTHQETQYF; J gene: TRBJ2-5; D gene: .; V gene: TRBV29-1
CDR3 protein: CASSQTFISGGWETQYF; J gene: TRBJ2-5; D gene: TRBD2; V gene: TRBV4-1
CDR3 protein: CSVAGGPDTQYF; J gene: TRBJ2-3; D gene: TRBD2; V gene: TRBV29-1
CDR3 protein: CASSGSGLYEQYF; J gene: TRBJ2-7; D gene: .; V gene: TRBV6-1
CDR3 protein: CASSLARNEQFF; J gene: TRBJ2-1; D gene: .; V gene: TRBV5-1
CDR3 protein: CASRLTGNEKLFF; J gene: TRBJ1-4; D gene: .; V gene: TRBV6-6
CDR3 protein: CASSLGRNYGYTF; J gene: TRBJ1-2; D gene: .; V gene: TRBV28
CDR3 protein: CALGSYSNQPQHF; J gene: TRBJ1-5; D gene: .; V gene: TRBV2
CDR3 protein: CASSDESTGTSSYNSPLHF; J gene: TRBJ1-6; D gene: .; V gene: TRBV14
CDR3 protein: CASSFSLREQYF; J gene: TRBJ2-7; D gene: .; V gene: TRBV5-4
CDR3 protein: CASSARDSFTDTQYF; J gene: TRBJ2-3; D gene: TRBD1; V gene: TRBV14
CDR3 protein: CASSLGGDRGSEKLFF; J gene: TRBJ1-4; D gene: TRBD1; V gene: TRBV7-9
CDR3 protein: CSAPPTSGYTF; J gene: TRBJ1-2; D gene: .; V gene: TRBV20-1
CDR3 protein: CASSDRGAYGYTF; J gene: TRBJ1-2; D gene: TRBD1; V gene: TRBV27
CDR3 protein: CASSYAGPSYEQYF; J gene: TRBJ2-7; D gene: .; V gene: TRBV6-6
CDR3 protein: CASSLGPGQVPFSSAPSYNSPLHF; J gene: TRBJ1-6; D gene: TRBD1; V gene: TRBV27
CDR3 protein: CASSSPGLAGGFLDTQYF; J gene: TRBJ2-3; D gene: TRBD2; V gene: TRBV7-2
CDR3 protein: CASSLGGRDYGYTF; J gene: TRBJ1-2; D gene: .; V gene: TRBV19
CDR3 protein: CASSTRTGSYEQYF; J gene: TRBJ2-7; D gene: TRBD1; V gene: TRBV7-9
CDR3 protein: CASTGDLGTGLIYGYTF; J gene: TRBJ1-2; D gene: TRBD1; V gene: TRBV9
CDR3 protein: CASSLWGGGGRQPQHF; J gene: TRBJ1-5; D gene: .; V gene: TRBV28
CDR3 protein: CASSVWKRGWEQYF; J gene: TRBJ2-7; D gene: TRBD2; V gene: TRBV2
CDR3 protein: CASSVRGWNEQFF; J gene: TRBJ2-1; D gene: .; V gene: TRBV2
CDR3 protein: CASSPGTSGGAGHEQYF; J gene: TRBJ2-7; D gene: TRBD2; V gene: TRBV18